This entry lists 25 T cell receptor beta chains sequenced from one sample in a study of T cell responses to AZD1222 COVID-19 vaccine. The assay was immunoSEQ multiplex PCR, and TCRdb's table has in-frame clones only and misses some. The profile shows 110,000 or so clones, roughly nine tenths of them singletons. The sequencing used peripheral blood, collected on day 0 of MenACWY control vaccination. The receptors stem from an adult in good health.

This chain connects TRBV10-1 to TRBJ1-1; D unclear. This CDR3 has 11 residues. With 7 bases removed from V and 3 bases from J, the gap between germline ends came to 6 bases. Germline CDR1 and CDR2: WNHNN and SYGVQD (reference sequence). The chain's CDR3 is CASKGDTEAFF. In DNA, the CDR3 is TGCGCCAGCAAGGGTGACACTGAAGCTTTCTTT.

The V gene is TRBV19, the J gene TRBJ1-1, with 7 bases identical to TRBD1. Germline-derived CDR1 and CDR2 are LNHDA and SQIVND (reference sequence). The CDR3 sequence is 15 residues long. The trim removed 3 bases at V and 5 bases at J, leaving 9 bases unmatched. CDR3: CASSINRGRRTEAFF. CDR3 bases: TGTGCCAGTAGTATCAATAGGGGGCGTAGGACTGAAGCTTTCTTT.

The table lists this clone with a count of one. V usage is TRBV5-6 and J usage is TRBJ2-1, with no clear D. Between the trimmed V and J ends, which lost 1 base and 8 bases, there was a span of 10 bases. CDR1 is SGHDT and CDR2 is YYEEEE in the germline V gene. The CDR3 spans 13 residues. The CDR3 is CASSLTFGYEQFF. CDR3 nucleotides: TGTGCCAGCAGCTTGACCTTTGGGTATGAGCAGTTCTTC. Full variable domain (outside the CDR3, taken from reference TRBV5-6 and TRBJ2-1): DAGVTQSPTHLIKTRGQQVTLRCSPKSGHDTVSWYQQALGQGPQFIFQYYEEEERQRGNFPDRFSGHQFPNYSSELNVNALLLGDSALYLCASSLTFGYEQFFGPGTRLTVL.

The chain joins TRBV30 to TRBJ1-5, with D tentatively TRBD1 (5 bases). The germline CDR1 and CDR2 sequences are GTSNPN and SVGIG (reference sequence). The CDR3 length is 13 residues. The V end was cut by 2 bases, the J end by 5 bases, with 10 bases between. Written as DNA, the CDR3 is TGTGCCTGGAGTCTCGGAGGGGATCAGCCCCAGCATTTT. Translating gives CAWSLGGDQPQHF.

V and J are TRBV3-1 (or the pseudogene TRBV3-2) and TRBJ1-1, with D tentatively TRBD1 (5 bases). Trimming shortened V by 4 bases and J by 1 base, and 10 bases separated the two germline ends. CDR3 length: 14 residues. Germline V gene lookup returns CDR1 LGHDT and CDR2 YNNKEL (reference sequence). The CDR3, as DNA: TGTGCCAGCAGCCCATTGACAGCGAACACTGAAGCTTTCTTT. This gives the protein CASSPLTANTEAFF.

This chain connects TRBV5-5 to TRBJ2-3, with D possibly TRBD1 on 5 matching bases. Germline V gives CDR1 SGHKS, CDR2 YYEKEE (reference sequence). The CDR3 extends over 13 amino acids. V lost 5 bases to trimming and J lost 6 bases, with 13 bases between them. The CDR3 reads CASSYSRDDTQYF. The CDR3 DNA sequence: TGTGCCAGCAGTTACAGCAGGGATGATACGCAGTATTTT.

The chain recombines TRBV5-1 with TRBJ1-2; the D gene is possibly TRBD1 (6 bases). The CDR3 is 15 residues long. V was clipped by 0 bases and J by 6 bases, with 15 bases between them. Germline V lookup: CDR1 SGHRS, CDR2 YFSETQ. CDR3 bases: TGCGCCAGCAGCTTGGTTTCCCCGGGGGGCGATGGCTACACCTTC. Encoded protein: CASSLVSPGGDGYTF.

This sequence joins TRBV19 and TRBJ1-1, with D maybe TRBD1 (5 bases). This CDR3 has 14 amino acids. In germline, CDR1 is LNHDA, CDR2 SQIVND (reference sequence). Trimming took 6 bases from V and 4 from J, leaving 15 bases between them. CDR3 region: CASSALGESTEAFF. The DNA for the CDR3 is TGTGCCAGTAGCGCCTTAGGGGAGTCCACTGAAGCTTTCTTT.

Remarks on this clone: One end of the junction does not line up with germline, which may come from a read error. CDR3 coding DNA: TGCGCCAGCAGTTATGATTCGAACGCTGAAGCTTTCTTT. Translated, it gives CASSYDSNAEAFF. The chain uses TRBV5-1 and TRBJ1-1; no clear D gene. This CDR3 spans 13 amino acids. The germline V gene encodes CDR1 SGHRS and CDR2 YFSETQ.

The J gene is TRBJ1-2, the V gene TRBV4-2, with D maybe TRBD1 (5 bases). The CDR3 has 15 amino acids. Per germline, CDR1 LGHNA and CDR2 YNFKEQ. Trimming shortened V by 0 bases and J by 0 bases, and 8 bases separated the two germline ends. The DNA for the CDR3 is TGTGCCAGCAGCCAAGAACGCAGGGCTAACTATGGCTACACCTTC. It codes for CASSQERRANYGYTF.

The V gene is TRBV6-4, the J gene TRBJ2-7, with D tentatively TRBD1 or TRBD2 (6 bases each). The V end lost 9 bases, the J end lost 5 bases, and 26 bases lay between the germline ends. Germline loops: CDR1 MRHNA, CDR2 SNTAGT. The CDR3 is made up of 16 amino acids. The CDR3: CARNYPGGAAYDEQYF. CDR3 coding DNA: TGTGCCAGAAACTATCCCGGGGGCGCCGCCTATGACGAGCAGTACTTC.

This chain uses TRBV29-1 with TRBJ2-7, with TRBD2 matching 13 bases. The germline V gene encodes CDR1 SQVTM and CDR2 ANQGSEA. The CDR3 runs to 15 residues. V lost 6 bases and J lost 8; bases outside the gene matches: 13. The CDR3, as DNA: TGCAGCGTGGAGACCGGGACTAGCGGGGTTGGGAAGCAGTACTTC. Translating it yields CSVETGTSGVGKQYF.

J is TRBJ2-7 and V is TRBV27, with 11 bases matching TRBD1. CDR1 and CDR2 from the germline V gene are MNHEY and SMNVEV (reference sequence). The V gene end was trimmed by 5 bases and the J gene end by 1 base; junction bases not matched to a gene: 4. There are 15 residues in the CDR3. In DNA, the CDR3 is TGTGCCAGCAGTCTAGGACAGGGGGCTTCCTACGAGCAGTACTTC. Encoded protein: CASSLGQGASYEQYF.

CDR3 DNA sequence: TGTGCCAGCAGTTTTTCCGGGACGGTCACCGGGGAGCTGTTTTTT. Amino acid sequence: CASSFSGTVTGELFF. The chain has TRBV27 and TRBJ2-2, with D perhaps given as TRBD1 or TRBD2 (5 bases each). The CDR3 loop spans 15 amino acids. The V gene's germline CDR1 is MNHEY and CDR2 SMNVEV (reference sequence). V lost 3 bases and J lost 4, with 12 bases in between.

A single count supports this clone. In nucleotides, the CDR3 is TGTGCCAGCAGCGACAGGGGTCGGTACGAGCAGTACTTC. The encoded protein is CASSDRGRYEQYF. The V call is TRBV7-9, the J call TRBJ2-7, with 8 positions matching TRBD1. The CDR3 covers 13 residues. The germline V gene has CDR1 SEHNR and CDR2 FQNEAQ (reference sequence). Losses at the gene ends were 5 bases for V and 4 bases for J; bases not matched to a gene: 4.

V and J are TRBV12-5 and TRBJ2-7; D not resolved. Trimming left V 6 bases short and J 0 bases short, with 12 bases between. CDR1 and CDR2 (germline): LGHNT, FRNRAP. The CDR3 spans 14 residues. CDR3 sequence: CASGPGARSYEQYF. DNA for the CDR3: TGTGCTAGTGGGCCCGGAGCGCGCTCCTACGAGCAGTACTTC.

This chain uses TRBV7-2 with TRBJ1-5; a weak D match, TRBD1 (6 bases). The V gene lost 5 bases and the J gene lost 7 bases, with 15 bases spanning the gap. The CDR3 is 14 residues long. Germline V CDR1 and CDR2: SGHTA, FQGNSA. In DNA form, the CDR3 reads TGTGCCAGCAGCCCTACAGGGCCCGCCCAGCCCCAGCATTTT. Its translation is CASSPTGPAQPQHF.

The gene calls are TRBV12-3 or TRBV12-4 and TRBJ1-1, with D perhaps matching TRBD1 (6 bases). Trimming stripped 6 bases from V and 0 bases from J, with 8 bases between. The CDR3 covers 13 residues. Here the CDR3 DNA reads TGTGCCAGCAGCTACAGGGTGAACACTGAAGCTTTCTTT. The encoded protein is CASSYRVNTEAFF.

This chain uses TRBV6-5 with TRBJ1-2, with 9 nucleotides matching TRBD1. There are 15 residues in the CDR3. Germline trimming cut 0 bases from V and 8 bases from J; bases unmatched to any gene: 7. Germline values: CDR1 MNHEY, CDR2 SVGAGI. The CDR3 spells CASSYSTGGAIGYTF. The CDR3 coding sequence is TGTGCCAGCAGTTACTCGACAGGGGGGGCTATCGGCTACACCTTC.

This clone occurred a few times. The rearrangement joins TRBV6-5 to TRBJ1-6, with 7 bases that match TRBD1. With V trimmed by 6 bases and J by 3 bases, 5 bases remained unmatched. This CDR3 is 15 amino acids long. Germline CDR1 MNHEY, CDR2 SVGAGI. CDR3 loop: CASREGQNYNSPLHF. The CDR3 DNA sequence: TGTGCCAGCAGAGAGGGACAGAACTATAATTCACCCCTCCACTTT.

This sequence joins TRBV29-1 and TRBJ1-1; D ambiguous. This CDR3 has 13 residues. Germline CDR1 and CDR2: SQVTM and ANQGSEA. The germline V and J ends were trimmed by 3 bases and 1 base, with 9 bases remaining between them. CDR3: CSVEIQTNTEAFF. DNA for the CDR3: TGCAGCGTTGAGATACAGACGAACACTGAAGCTTTCTTT.

This chain joins TRBV30 and TRBJ2-5; no clear D gene. Trimming removed 2 bases at V and 1 base at J, with 5 bases between. Germline lookup yields CDR1 GTSNPN and CDR2 SVGIG (reference sequence). The CDR3 spans 12 residues. The chain's CDR3 is CAWSLAQETQYF. In DNA form, the CDR3 reads TGTGCCTGGAGTCTGGCCCAAGAGACCCAGTACTTC.

This chain links TRBV3-1 (or the pseudogene TRBV3-2) with TRBJ2-5, with D possibly TRBD2 on 5 matching bases. Germline CDR1 is LGHDT and CDR2 is YNNKEL (reference sequence). The germline V and J ends were trimmed by 4 bases and 5 bases, with 14 bases remaining between them. The CDR3 is 14 amino acids. The CDR3: CASSPWPERETQYF. For the CDR3, the DNA is TGTGCCAGCAGCCCGTGGCCAGAGCGGGAGACCCAGTACTTC.

The V and J genes are TRBV30 and TRBJ2-7; tentatively, D is TRBD1 or TRBD2 (5 bases each). Germline-derived CDR1 and CDR2 are GTSNPN and SVGIG (reference sequence). The V and J ends lost 2 bases and 9 bases respectively, with 20 bases between them. The CDR3 consists of 14 residues. The CDR3: CAWSLGNRGPWQYF. The CDR3 coding sequence is TGTGCCTGGAGTTTAGGAAACCGGGGACCCTGGCAGTACTTC.

This clone has just one count. The chain recombines TRBV5-3 with TRBJ1-5, with 7 bases fitting TRBD1. TRBV5-3 is designated an ORF whose function remains uncertain. Germline trimming cut 2 bases from V and 2 bases from J; bases unmatched to any gene: 10. The CDR3 totals 17 residues. In DNA, the CDR3 is TGTGCCAGAAGCTTTGACAGGGAGGTTGTGTGCAATCAGCCCCAGCATTTT. Encoded protein: CARSFDREVVCNQPQHF.